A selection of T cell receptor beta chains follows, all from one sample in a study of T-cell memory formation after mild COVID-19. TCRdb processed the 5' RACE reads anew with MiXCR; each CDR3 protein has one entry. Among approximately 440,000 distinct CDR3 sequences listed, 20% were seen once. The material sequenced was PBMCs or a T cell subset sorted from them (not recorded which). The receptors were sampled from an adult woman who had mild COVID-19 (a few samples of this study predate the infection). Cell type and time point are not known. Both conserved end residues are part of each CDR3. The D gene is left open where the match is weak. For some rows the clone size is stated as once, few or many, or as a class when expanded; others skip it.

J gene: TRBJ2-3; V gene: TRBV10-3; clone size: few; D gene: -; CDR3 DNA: TGTGCCATCAGTGAGTCGAGCGTTAAGGGCACAGATACGCAGTATTTT; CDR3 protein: CAISESSVKGTDTQYF
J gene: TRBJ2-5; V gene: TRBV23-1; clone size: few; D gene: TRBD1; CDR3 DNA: TGCGCCAGCAGAGACCCCGGGACAGAAGATCCACCCGCCCAAGAGACCCAGTACTTC; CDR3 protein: CASRDPGTEDPPAQETQYF
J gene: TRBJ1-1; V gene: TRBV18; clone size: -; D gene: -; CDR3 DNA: TGTGCCAGCTCGCCCGGCCCGGGCAACGAAGCTTTCTTT; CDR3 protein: CASSPGPGNEAFF
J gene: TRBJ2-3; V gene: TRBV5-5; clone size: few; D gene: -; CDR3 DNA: TGTGCCAGCAGCTTGGGAGAGGGCACAGATACGCAGTATTTT; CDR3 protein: CASSLGEGTDTQYF
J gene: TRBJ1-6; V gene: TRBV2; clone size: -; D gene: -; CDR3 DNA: TGTGCCAGCAGTGAGCTCCCCCCGCGGTTCTCCTATAATTCACCCCTCCACTTT; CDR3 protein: CASSELPPRFSYNSPLHF
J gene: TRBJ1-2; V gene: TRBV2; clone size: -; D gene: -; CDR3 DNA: TGTGCCAGCAGTGATCGCATGTGGGAGGCGAACTATGGCTACACCTTC; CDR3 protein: CASSDRMWEANYGYTF
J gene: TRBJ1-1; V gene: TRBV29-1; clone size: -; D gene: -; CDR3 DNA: TGCAGCGTTGAAAGAGAAACCACTGAAGCTTTCTTT; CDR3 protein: CSVERETTEAFF
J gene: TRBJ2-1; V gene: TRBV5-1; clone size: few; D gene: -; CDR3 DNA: TGCGCCAGCATGGGCGGGGCGGACTCCTACAATGAGCAGTTCTTC; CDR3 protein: CASMGGADSYNEQFF
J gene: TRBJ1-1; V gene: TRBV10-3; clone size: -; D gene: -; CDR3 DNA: TGTGCCATACGCAGGGGAGGTGCGAACACTGAAGCTTTCTTT; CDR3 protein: CAIRRGGANTEAFF
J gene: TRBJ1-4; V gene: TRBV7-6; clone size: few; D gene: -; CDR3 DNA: TGTGCCAGCAGCCGGGGCGGGGCACGGAAAGAAAAACTGTTTTTT; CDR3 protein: CASSRGGARKEKLFF
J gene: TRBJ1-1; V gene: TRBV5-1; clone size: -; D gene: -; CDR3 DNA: TGCGCCAGCAGCTTGAGTACACCGAACACTGAAGCTTTCTTT; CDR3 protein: CASSLSTPNTEAFF
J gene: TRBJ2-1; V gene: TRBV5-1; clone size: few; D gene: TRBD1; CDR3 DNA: TGCGCCAGCGGACCGGGACAGTGGGTATACAATGAGCAGTTCTTC; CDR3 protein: CASGPGQWVYNEQFF
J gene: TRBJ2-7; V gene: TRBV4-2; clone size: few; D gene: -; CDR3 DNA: TGTGCCAGCAGCCAAGCTAGGTACAGTTCCTCCTACGAGCAGTACTTC; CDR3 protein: CASSQARYSSSYEQYF
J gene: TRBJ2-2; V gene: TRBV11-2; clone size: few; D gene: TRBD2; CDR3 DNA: TGTGCCAGCAGCTGGACTAGCGGGGGGAACACCGGGGAGCTGTTTTTT; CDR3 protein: CASSWTSGGNTGELFF
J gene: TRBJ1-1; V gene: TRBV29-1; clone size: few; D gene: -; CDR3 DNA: TGCAGCGTTAATTCGGGGAGGGGCACTGAAGCTTTCTTT; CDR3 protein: CSVNSGRGTEAFF
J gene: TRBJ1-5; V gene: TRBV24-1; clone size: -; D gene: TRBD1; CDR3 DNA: TGTGCCACCAGTGATTCCGGCAGGGGGAATCAGCCCCAGCATTTT; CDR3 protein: CATSDSGRGNQPQHF
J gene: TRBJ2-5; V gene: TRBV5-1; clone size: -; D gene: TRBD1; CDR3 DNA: TGCGCCAGCAGCTACCGGACAGGACAAGAGACCCAGTACTTC; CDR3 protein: CASSYRTGQETQYF
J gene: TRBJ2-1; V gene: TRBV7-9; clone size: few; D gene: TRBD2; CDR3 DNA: TGTGCCAGCAGCCCTAGACTAGCGGTCCCGTCGAGAGAGCAGTTCTTC; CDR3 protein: CASSPRLAVPSREQFF
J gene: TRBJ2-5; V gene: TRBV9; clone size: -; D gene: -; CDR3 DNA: TGTGCCAGCAGCGTAGCGGGGGTCCAAGAGACCCAGTACTTC; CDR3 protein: CASSVAGVQETQYF
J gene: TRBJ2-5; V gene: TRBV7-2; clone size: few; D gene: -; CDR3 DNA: TGTGCCAGCAGCTTTCAGGGGGGGGCGGAGACCCAGTACTTC; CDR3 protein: CASSFQGGAETQYF
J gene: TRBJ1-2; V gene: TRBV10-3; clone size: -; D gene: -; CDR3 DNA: TGTGCCATCAGTGATTCAGGGCAGGGCTACACCTTC; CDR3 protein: CAISDSGQGYTF
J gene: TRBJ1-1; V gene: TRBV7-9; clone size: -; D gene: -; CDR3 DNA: TGTGCCAGCCAGCGTGAGGGTAAAAACACTGAAGCTTTCTTT; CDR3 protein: CASQREGKNTEAFF
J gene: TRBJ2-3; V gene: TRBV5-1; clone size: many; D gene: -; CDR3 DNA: TGCGCCAGCAGCTCTCCGGTTAGCACAGATACGCAGTATTTT; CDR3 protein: CASSSPVSTDTQYF